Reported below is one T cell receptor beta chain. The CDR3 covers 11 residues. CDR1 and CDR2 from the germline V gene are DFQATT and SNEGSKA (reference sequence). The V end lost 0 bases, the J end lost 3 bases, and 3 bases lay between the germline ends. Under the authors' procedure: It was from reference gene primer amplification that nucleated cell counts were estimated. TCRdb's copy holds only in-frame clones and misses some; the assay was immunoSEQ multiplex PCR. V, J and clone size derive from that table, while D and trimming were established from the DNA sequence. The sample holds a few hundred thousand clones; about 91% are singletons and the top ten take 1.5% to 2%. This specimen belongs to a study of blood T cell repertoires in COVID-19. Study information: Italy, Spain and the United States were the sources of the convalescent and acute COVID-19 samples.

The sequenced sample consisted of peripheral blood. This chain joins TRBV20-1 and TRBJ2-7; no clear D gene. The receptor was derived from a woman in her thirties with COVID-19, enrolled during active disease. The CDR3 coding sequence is TGCAGTGCTAGAGACAGCTACGAGCAGTACGTC. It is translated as CSARDSYEQYV.